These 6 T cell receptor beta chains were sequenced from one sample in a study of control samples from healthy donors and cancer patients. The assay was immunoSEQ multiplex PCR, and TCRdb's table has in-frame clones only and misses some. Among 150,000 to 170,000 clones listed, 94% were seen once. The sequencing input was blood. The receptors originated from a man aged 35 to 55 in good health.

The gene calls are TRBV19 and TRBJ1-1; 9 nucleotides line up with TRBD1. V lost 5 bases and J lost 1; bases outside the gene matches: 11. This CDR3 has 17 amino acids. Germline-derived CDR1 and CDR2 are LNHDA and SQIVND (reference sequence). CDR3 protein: CASSAWTGDRENTEAFF. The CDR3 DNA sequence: TGTGCCAGTAGTGCGTGGACAGGGGATAGGGAGAACACTGAAGCTTTCTTT.

The CDR3 here is CASSYSPASGTYEQYF. Written as DNA, the CDR3 is TGTGCCAGCAGTTACTCTCCGGCTAGCGGGACCTACGAGCAGTACTTC. The J gene is TRBJ2-7, the V gene TRBV6-5, with 9 bases fitting TRBD2. Germline V lookup: CDR1 MNHEY, CDR2 SVGAGI. V lost 0 bases, J lost 2 bases, and 5 bases stayed unmatched. The CDR3 totals 16 residues.

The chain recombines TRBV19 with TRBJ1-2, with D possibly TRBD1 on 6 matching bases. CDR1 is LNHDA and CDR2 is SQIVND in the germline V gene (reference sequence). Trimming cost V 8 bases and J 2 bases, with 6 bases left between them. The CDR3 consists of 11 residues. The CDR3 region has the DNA TGTGCCAGTGGACAGAACTATGGCTACACCTTC. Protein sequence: CASGQNYGYTF.

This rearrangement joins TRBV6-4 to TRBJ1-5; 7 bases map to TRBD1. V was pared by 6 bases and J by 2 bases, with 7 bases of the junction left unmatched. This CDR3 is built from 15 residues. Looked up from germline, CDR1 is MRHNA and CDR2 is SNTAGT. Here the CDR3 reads CASSGQARGNQPQHF. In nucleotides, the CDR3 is TGTGCCAGCAGCGGACAGGCCAGGGGCAATCAGCCCCAGCATTTT.

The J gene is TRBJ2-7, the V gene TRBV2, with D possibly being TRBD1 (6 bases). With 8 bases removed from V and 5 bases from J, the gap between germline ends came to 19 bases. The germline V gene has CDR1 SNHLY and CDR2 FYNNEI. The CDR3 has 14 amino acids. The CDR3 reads CASQSQQGWHEQYF. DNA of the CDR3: TGTGCCAGCCAATCACAGCAGGGGTGGCACGAGCAGTACTTC.

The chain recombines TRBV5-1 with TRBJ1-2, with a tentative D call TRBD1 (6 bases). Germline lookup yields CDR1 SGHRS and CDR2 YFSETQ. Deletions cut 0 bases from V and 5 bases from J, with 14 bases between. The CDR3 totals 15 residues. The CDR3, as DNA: TGCGCCAGCAGCTTGGAGGGCCGGACAGTTTATGGCTACACCTTC. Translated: CASSLEGRTVYGYTF.